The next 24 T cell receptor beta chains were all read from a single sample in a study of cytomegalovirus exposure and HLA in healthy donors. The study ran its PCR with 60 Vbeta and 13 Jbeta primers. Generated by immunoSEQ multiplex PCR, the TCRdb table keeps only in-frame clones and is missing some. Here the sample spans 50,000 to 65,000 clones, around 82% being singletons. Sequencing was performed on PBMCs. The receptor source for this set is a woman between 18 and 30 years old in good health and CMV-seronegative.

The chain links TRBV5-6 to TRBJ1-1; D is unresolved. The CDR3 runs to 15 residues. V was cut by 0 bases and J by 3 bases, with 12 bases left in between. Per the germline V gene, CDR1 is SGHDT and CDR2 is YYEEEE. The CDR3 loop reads CASSLGSSRHTEAFF. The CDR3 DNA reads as TGTGCCAGCAGCTTGGGTTCGTCCAGGCACACTGAAGCTTTCTTT.

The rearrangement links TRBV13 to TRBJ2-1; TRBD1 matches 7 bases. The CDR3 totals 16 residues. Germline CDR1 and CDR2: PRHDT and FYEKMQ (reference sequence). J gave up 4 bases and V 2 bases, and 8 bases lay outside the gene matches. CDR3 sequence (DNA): TGTGCCAGCAGCTTAAGGACAGGTGGTCCGTACAATGAGCAGTTCTTC. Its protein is CASSLRTGGPYNEQFF.

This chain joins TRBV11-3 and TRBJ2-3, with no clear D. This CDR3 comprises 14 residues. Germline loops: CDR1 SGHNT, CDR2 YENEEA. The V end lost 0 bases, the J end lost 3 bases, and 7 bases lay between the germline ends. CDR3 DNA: TGTGCCAGCAGCTTAGAGGCGGTTACAGATACGCAGTATTTT. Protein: CASSLEAVTDTQYF.

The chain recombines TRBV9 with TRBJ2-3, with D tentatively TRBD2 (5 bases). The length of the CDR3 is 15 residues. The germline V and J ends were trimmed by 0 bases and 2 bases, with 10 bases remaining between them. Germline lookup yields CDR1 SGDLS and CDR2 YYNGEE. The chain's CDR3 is CASSVGTLNTDTQYF. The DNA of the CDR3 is TGTGCCAGCAGCGTAGGGACTCTCAACACAGATACGCAGTATTTT.

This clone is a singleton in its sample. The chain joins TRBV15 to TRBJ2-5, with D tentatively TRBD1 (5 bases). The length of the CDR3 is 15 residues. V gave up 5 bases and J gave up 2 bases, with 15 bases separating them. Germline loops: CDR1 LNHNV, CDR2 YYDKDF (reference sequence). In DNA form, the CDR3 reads TGTGCCACCAGCTCTAGGGAACAGGAACAAGAGACCCAGTACTTC. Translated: CATSSREQEQETQYF.

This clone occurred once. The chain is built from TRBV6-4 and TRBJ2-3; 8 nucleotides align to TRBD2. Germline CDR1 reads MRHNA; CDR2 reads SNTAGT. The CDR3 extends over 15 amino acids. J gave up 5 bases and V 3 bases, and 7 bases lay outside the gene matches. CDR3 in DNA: TGTGCCAGCAGTGATAATCCGGGAGGGGAAGATACGCAGTATTTT. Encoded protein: CASSDNPGGEDTQYF.

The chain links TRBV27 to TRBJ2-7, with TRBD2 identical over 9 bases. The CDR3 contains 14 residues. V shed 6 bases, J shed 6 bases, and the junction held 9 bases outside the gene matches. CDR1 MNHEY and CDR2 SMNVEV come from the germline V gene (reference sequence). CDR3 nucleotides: TGTGCCAGCAGATCCGGGACTAGCTTTGCCGAGCAGTACTTC. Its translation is CASRSGTSFAEQYF.

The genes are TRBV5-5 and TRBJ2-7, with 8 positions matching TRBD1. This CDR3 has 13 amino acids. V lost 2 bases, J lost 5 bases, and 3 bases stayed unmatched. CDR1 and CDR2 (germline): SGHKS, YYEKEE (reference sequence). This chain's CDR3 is CASSFGQGDEQYF. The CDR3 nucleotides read TGTGCCAGCAGCTTTGGACAGGGCGACGAGCAGTACTTC.

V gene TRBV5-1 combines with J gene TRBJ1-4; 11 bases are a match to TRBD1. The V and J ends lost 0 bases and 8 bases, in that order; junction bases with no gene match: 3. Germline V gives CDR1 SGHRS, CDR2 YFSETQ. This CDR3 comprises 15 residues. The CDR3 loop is CASSLAWDRGEKLFF. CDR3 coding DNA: TGCGCCAGCAGCTTGGCTTGGGACAGGGGGGAAAAACTGTTTTTT.

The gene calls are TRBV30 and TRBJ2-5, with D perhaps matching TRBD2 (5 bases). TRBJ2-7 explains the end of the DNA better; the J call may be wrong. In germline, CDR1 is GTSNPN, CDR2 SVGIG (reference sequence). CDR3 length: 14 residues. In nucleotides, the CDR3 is TGTGCCGCCGAAGGCAGCGGTCCCCCTTCCGAGCAGTACTTC. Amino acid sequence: CAAEGSGPPSEQYF.

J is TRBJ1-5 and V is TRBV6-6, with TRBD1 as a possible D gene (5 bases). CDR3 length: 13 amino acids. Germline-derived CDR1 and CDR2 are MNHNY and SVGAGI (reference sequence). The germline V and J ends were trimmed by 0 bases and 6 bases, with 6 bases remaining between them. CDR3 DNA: TGTGCCAGCAGTTACTCGACAGCTCAGCCCCAGCATTTT. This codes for CASSYSTAQPQHF.

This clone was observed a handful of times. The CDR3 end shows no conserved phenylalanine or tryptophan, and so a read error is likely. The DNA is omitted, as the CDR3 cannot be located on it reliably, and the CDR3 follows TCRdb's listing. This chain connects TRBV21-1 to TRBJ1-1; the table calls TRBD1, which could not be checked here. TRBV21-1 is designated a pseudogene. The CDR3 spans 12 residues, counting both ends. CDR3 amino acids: CASSSRTDRGRR.

This CDR3 reads CASSIGTSGSVLETQYF. In DNA form, the CDR3 reads TGTGCCAGTAGTATAGGGACTAGCGGGAGTGTTCTGGAGACCCAGTACTTC. The rearrangement joins TRBV19 to TRBJ2-5, with 13 bases identical to TRBD2. With V trimmed by 1 base and J by 5 bases, 7 bases remained unmatched. This CDR3 has 17 residues. Germline CDR1 reads LNHDA; CDR2 reads SQIVND (reference sequence).

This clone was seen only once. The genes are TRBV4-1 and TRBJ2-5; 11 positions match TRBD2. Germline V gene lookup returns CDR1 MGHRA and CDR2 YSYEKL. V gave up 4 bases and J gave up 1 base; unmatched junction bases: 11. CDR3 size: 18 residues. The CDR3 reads CASSPTDTSGSTQETQYF. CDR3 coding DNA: TGCGCCAGCAGCCCGACTGACACTAGCGGGAGCACCCAAGAGACCCAGTACTTC.

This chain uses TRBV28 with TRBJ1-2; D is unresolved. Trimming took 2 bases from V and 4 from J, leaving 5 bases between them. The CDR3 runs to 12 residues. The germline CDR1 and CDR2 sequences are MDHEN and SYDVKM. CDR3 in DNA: TGTGCCAGCAGTTTAACAGCCTATGGCTACACCTTC. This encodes CASSLTAYGYTF.

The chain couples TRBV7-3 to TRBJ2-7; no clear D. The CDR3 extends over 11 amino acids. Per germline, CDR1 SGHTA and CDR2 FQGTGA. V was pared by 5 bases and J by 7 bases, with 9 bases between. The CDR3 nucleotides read TGTGCCAGCAGCCTCAATAGAGAGCAGTACTTC. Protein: CASSLNREQYF.

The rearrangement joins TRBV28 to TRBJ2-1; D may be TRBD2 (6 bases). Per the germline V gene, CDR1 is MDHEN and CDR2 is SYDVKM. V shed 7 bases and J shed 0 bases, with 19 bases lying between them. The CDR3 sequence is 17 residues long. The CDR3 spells CASTSGGEESSYNEQFF. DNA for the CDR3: TGTGCCAGCACCTCGGGCGGGGAAGAGTCCTCCTACAATGAGCAGTTCTTC.

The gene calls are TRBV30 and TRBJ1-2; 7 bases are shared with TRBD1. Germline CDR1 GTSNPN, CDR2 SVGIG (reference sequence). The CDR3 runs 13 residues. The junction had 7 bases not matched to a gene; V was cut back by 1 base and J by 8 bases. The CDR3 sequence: CAWSEQGMGGYTF. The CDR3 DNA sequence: TGTGCCTGGAGTGAACAGGGGATGGGGGGCTACACCTTC.

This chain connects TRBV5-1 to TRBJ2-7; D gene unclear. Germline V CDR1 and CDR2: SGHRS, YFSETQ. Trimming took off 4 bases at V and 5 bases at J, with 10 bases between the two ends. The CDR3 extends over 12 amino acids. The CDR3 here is CASSRGPNEQYF. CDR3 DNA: TGCGCCAGCAGCCGAGGTCCCAACGAGCAGTACTTC.

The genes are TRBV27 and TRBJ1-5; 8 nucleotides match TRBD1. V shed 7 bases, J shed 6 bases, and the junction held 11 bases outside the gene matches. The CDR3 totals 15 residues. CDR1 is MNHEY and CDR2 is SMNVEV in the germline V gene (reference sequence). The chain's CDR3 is CASKEQGGRGQPQHF. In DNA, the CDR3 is TGTGCCAGCAAAGAACAGGGGGGCCGAGGTCAGCCCCAGCATTTT.

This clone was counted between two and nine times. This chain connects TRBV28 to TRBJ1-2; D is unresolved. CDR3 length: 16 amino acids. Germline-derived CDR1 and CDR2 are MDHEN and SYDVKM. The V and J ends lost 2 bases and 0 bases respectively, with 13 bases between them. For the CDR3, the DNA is TGTGCCAGCAGTTTAATTGGCTTCGCGGCTAACTATGGCTACACCTTC. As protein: CASSLIGFAANYGYTF.

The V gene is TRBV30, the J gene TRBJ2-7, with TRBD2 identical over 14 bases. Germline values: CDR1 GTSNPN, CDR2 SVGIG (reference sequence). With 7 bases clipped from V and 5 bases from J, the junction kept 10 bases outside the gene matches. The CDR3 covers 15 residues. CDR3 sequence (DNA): TGTGCCTATTCCGGGACTAGCGGGAGAGTCCACGAGCAGTACTTC. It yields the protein CAYSGTSGRVHEQYF.

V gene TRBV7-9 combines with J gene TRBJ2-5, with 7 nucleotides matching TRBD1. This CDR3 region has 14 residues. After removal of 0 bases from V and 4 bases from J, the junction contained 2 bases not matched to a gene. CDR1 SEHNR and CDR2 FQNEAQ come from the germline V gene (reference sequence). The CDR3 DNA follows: TGTGCCAGCAGCTTAGCAAGGGACAGAGAGACCCAGTACTTC. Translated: CASSLARDRETQYF.

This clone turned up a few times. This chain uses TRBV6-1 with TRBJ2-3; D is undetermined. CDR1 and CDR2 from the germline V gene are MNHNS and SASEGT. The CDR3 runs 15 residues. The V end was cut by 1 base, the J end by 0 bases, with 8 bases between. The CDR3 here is CASSEDVGSTDTQYF. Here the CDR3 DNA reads TGTGCCAGCAGTGAAGATGTCGGGAGCACAGATACGCAGTATTTT.